These 6 T cell receptor beta chains came from one sample sequenced in a study of early T cells in non-severe SARS-CoV-2 infection. In TCRdb, the 5' RACE reads were re-called with MiXCR into one record per CDR3 protein. Of fewer than 60,000 distinct CDR3 sequences listed, around 11% are singletons. The sample was whole blood. These receptor sequences come from an adult who was a healthcare worker with PCR-confirmed SARS-CoV-2 infection or an uninfected control (not recorded which).

This clonotype was seen a few times. This chain links TRBV15 with TRBJ2-7; tentatively, D is TRBD1 (5 bases). Germline V CDR1 and CDR2: LNHNV, YYDKDF (reference sequence). The CDR3 covers 14 residues. Between the trimmed V and J ends, which lost 0 bases and 7 bases, there was a span of 13 bases. CDR3 sequence (DNA): TGTGCCACCAGCAGAGAGCAGGGATTGGGGGAGCAGTACTTC. Translated: CATSREQGLGEQYF.

This clonotype ranks as medium-sized. The genes are TRBV7-9 and TRBJ2-7, with TRBD1 as a possible D gene (6 bases). Trimming removed 1 base at V and 2 bases at J, with 12 bases between. The CDR3 extends over 15 amino acids. Germline V gives CDR1 SEHNR, CDR2 FQNEAQ (reference sequence). CDR3 region: CASSLVDSGPYEQYF. DNA for the CDR3: TGTGCCAGCAGCTTAGTGGACAGTGGTCCCTACGAGCAGTACTTC.

This clonotype showed up many times. The chain carries TRBV12-3 or TRBV12-4 and TRBJ2-3, with D perhaps matching TRBD2 (6 bases). Trimming removed 5 bases from V and 1 base from J, with 16 bases in between. The length of the CDR3 is 16 residues. The CDR3 loop reads CASSPPGAGRTDTQYF. The CDR3 DNA reads as TGTGCCAGCAGTCCCCCCGGCGCGGGGCGCACAGATACGCAGTATTTT.

This clonotype was detected ten times or more. The rearrangement uses TRBV3-1 and TRBJ1-1; maybe TRBD1 (5 bases). Trimming took 0 bases from V and 1 from J, leaving 9 bases between them. The CDR3 consists of 15 residues. The germline gives CDR1 LGHDT, CDR2 YNNKEL (reference sequence). This chain's CDR3 is CASSQERRGNTEAFF. The CDR3 nucleotides are TGTGCCAGCAGCCAAGAGCGGAGGGGGAACACTGAAGCTTTCTTT.

The rearrangement links TRBV20-1 to TRBJ2-1; 8 bases map to TRBD2. V was clipped by 3 bases and J by 3 bases; unmatched bases: 1. Germline CDR1 is DFQATT and CDR2 is SNEGSKA (reference sequence). The CDR3 sequence is 13 residues long. CDR3 DNA: TGCAGTGCTAGCGGGGGGGACTACAATGAGCAGTTCTTC. Encoded protein: CSASGGDYNEQFF.

This clonotype was detected only a few times. CDR3 sequence: CASSQSPEAPNTDTQYF. The CDR3 DNA sequence: TGTGCCAGCAGCCAATCTCCAGAAGCCCCCAACACAGATACGCAGTATTTT. The V call is TRBV16, the J call TRBJ2-3; D gene uncertain. V was trimmed by 0 bases and J by 2 bases, leaving 15 bases between them. Germline V gene sequence: CDR1 KGHSY, CDR2 FQNENV. This CDR3 comprises 17 residues.